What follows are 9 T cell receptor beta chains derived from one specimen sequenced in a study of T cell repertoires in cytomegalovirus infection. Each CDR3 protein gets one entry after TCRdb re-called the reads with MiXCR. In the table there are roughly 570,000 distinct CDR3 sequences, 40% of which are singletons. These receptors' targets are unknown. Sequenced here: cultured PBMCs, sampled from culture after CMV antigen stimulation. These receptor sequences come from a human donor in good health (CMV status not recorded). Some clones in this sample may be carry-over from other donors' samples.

The CDR3 nucleotides read TGTGCCAGCGGTTGGGGGTTGGAGCAGTACTTC. This codes for CASGWGLEQYF. The chain combines TRBV28 with TRBJ2-7, with D perhaps being TRBD1 or TRBD2 (5 bases each). The CDR3 totals 11 residues. Germline CDR1 is MDHEN and CDR2 is SYDVKM. Trimming shortened V by 8 bases and J by 7 bases, and 12 bases separated the two germline ends.

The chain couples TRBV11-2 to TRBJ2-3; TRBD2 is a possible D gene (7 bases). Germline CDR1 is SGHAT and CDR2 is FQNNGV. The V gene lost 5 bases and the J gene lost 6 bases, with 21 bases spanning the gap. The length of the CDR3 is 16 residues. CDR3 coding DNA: TGTGCCAGCAGCCGAATCGGGGGGCAATCAGGGGATACGCAGTATTTT. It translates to CASSRIGGQSGDTQYF.

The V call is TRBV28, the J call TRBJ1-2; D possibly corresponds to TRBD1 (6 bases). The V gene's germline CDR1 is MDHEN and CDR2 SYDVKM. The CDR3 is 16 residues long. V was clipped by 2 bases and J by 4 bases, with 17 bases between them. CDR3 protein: CASSLGGRGDGYGYTF. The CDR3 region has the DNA TGTGCCAGCAGTTTAGGGGGTAGGGGGGACGGCTATGGCTACACCTTC.

The CDR3 coding sequence is TGTGCCAGCGGAAGGGACAGCAACTACGAGCAGTACTTC. Its translation is CASGRDSNYEQYF. This rearrangement joins TRBV2 to TRBJ2-7; 7 nucleotides agree with TRBD1. The CDR3 loop spans 13 amino acids. Germline trimming cut 8 bases from V and 3 bases from J; bases unmatched to any gene: 7. Per germline, CDR1 SNHLY and CDR2 FYNNEI.

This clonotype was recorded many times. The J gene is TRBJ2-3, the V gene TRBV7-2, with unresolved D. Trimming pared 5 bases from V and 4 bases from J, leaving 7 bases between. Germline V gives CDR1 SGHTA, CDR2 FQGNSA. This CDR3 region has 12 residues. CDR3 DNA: TGTGCCAGCAGCCCCTTGGCAGATACGCAGTATTTT. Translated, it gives CASSPLADTQYF.

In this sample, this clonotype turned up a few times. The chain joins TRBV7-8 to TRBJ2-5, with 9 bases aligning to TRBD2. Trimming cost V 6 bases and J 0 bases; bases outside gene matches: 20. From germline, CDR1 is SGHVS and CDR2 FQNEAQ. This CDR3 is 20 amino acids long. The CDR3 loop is CASSTGVLLRTSANQETQYF. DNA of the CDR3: TGTGCCAGCAGTACAGGGGTGCTGCTACGGACTAGCGCAAACCAAGAGACCCAGTACTTC.

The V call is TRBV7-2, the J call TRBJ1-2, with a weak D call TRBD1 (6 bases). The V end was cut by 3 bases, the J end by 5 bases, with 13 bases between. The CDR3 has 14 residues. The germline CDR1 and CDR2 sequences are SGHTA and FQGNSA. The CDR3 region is CASSFFGTPYGYTF. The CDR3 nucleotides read TGTGCCAGCAGCTTTTTCGGGACACCTTATGGCTACACCTTC. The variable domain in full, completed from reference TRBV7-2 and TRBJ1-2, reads GAGVSQSPSNKVTEKGKDVELRCDPISGHTALYWYRQSLGQGLEFLIYFQGNSAPDKSGLPSDRFSAERTGGSVSTLTIQRTQQEDSAVYLCASSFFGTPYGYTFGSGTRLTVV.

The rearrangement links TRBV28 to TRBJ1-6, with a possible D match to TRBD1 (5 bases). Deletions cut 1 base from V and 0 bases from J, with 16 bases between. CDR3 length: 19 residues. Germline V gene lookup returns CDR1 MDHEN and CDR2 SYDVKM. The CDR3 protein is CASSLFRPRGSSYNSPLHF. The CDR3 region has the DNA TGTGCCAGCAGTTTATTCCGCCCTAGGGGCAGCTCCTATAATTCACCCCTCCACTTT.

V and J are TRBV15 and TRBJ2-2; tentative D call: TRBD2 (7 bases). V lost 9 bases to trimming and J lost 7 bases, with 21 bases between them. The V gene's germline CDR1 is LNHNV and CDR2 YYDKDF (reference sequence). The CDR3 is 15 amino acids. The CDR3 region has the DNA TGTGCCACGGGTGACCCCCGGGGGGCTTACGGGGAGCTGTTTTTT. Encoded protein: CATGDPRGAYGELFF.